This TCR beta chain came from a study of radiation and T cells in renal cell carcinoma. Germline V gene data show CDR1 as SGHVS and CDR2 as FNYEAQ. The V and J ends lost 2 bases and 6 bases, in that order; junction bases with no gene match: 8. The CDR3 consists of 15 residues. This clone was observed a single time. Time point described: blood 2 weeks post-SBRT. The treatment denotes: 15 Gy SBRT to primary tumor, nephrectomy 4 weeks later. Serial blood draws occurred at baseline and 2 and 4 weeks post-SBRT. This renal cell carcinoma was of the clear cell type. Using immunoSEQ multiplex PCR, the repertoire was profiled, and TCRdb retains in-frame clones only, with some absent. The data show about 150,000 clones, with over 80% seen just once and 13% held by the top ten.

The V gene is TRBV7-6, the J gene TRBJ1-1, with 8 bases lining up with TRBD1. The clonotype comes from a woman between 45 and 65 years old with renal cell carcinoma. The starting material was blood, obtained from a patient whose treatment included radiotherapy and nephrectomy. The CDR3: CASSLSDRVGAEAFF. The CDR3, as DNA: TGTGCCAGCAGCTTATCGGACAGGGTAGGGGCTGAAGCTTTCTTT.